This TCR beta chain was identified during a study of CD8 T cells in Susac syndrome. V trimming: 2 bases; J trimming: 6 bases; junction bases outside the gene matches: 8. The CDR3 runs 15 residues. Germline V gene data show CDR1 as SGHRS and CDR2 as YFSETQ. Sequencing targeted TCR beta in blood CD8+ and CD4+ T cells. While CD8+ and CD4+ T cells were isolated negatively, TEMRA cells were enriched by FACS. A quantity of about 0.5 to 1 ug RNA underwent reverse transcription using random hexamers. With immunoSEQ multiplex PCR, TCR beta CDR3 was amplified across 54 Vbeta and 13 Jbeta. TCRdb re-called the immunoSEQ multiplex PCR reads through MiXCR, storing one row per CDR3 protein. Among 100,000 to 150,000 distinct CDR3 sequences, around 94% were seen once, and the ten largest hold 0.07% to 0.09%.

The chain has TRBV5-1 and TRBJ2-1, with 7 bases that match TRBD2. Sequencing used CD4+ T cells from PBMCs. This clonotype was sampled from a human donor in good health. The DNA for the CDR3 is TGCGCCAGCAGCTTTCAGCTAGCGGCCGCCAATGAGCAGTTCTTC. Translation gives CASSFQLAAANEQFF.